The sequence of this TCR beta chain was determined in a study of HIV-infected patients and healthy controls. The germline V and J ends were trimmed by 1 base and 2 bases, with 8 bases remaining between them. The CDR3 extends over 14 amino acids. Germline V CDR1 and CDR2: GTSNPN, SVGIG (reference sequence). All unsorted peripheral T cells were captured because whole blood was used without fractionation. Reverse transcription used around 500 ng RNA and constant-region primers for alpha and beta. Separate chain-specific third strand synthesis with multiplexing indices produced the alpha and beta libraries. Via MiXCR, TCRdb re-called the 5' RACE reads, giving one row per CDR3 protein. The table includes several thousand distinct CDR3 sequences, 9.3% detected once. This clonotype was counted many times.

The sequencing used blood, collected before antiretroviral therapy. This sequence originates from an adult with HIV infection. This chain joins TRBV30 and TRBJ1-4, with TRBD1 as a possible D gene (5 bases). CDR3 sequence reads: CAWSGGYTNEKLFF. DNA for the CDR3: TGTGCCTGGAGTGGGGGGTACACTAATGAAAAACTGTTTTTT.